What follows describes a single T cell receptor (beta chain). Other DNA sequences within the sample encode an identical CDR3. Followed longitudinally, the Seattle patients had been enrolled during active infection. The data belong to a study of blood T cell repertoires in COVID-19. About the study: The cDNA or gDNA used as material had been derived from T cells, B-cell-depleted T cells, or PBMCs.

The CDR3 covers 14 residues. V dropped 5 bases and J dropped 5 bases, with 10 bases sitting between them. Germline CDR1 and CDR2: MNHEY and SVGAGI. TCRdb's table, derived via immunoSEQ multiplex PCR, lists solely in-frame clones and lacks some. The sample yields roughly 350,000 clones, 80% to 90% seen once. This chain links TRBV6-5 with TRBJ2-6; possible D gene TRBD2, 5 bases. The receptor was isolated from a woman aged 25-40 years with COVID-19, enrolled during active disease. The sequenced sample consisted of peripheral blood. CDR3 region: CASSPDGRANVLTF. The CDR3 DNA reads TGTGCCAGCAGTCCCGACGGGAGGGCCAACGTCCTGACTTTC.